The next 28 T cell receptor beta chains were all read from a single sample in a study of blood T cell repertoires in COVID-19. The table came from immunoSEQ multiplex PCR; TCRdb's copy has only in-frame clones and leaves some out. Of hundreds of thousands of clones in the sample, 85% were seen once. What was sequenced was PBMCs or T cells enriched from blood (not recorded which). The receptors were sampled from a middle-aged man who had recovered from COVID-19.

This rearrangement joins TRBV5-1 to TRBJ2-7; 10 nucleotides align to TRBD1. Germline CDR1 SGHRS, CDR2 YFSETQ. This CDR3 comprises 14 residues. With V trimmed by 4 bases and J by 5 bases, 6 bases remained unmatched. CDR3 loop: CASSVGTGDDEQYF. The CDR3 nucleotides are TGCGCCAGCAGCGTAGGGACAGGGGACGACGAGCAGTACTTC.

The chain carries TRBV9 and TRBJ1-1, with 8 positions matching TRBD1. V lost 6 bases to trimming and J lost 4 bases; unmatched junction nucleotides: 8. Per the germline V gene, CDR1 is SGDLS and CDR2 is YYNGEE. The CDR3 consists of 14 residues. The CDR3 DNA reads TGTGCCAGCACCCTAGGGACAGGTTCCACTGAAGCTTTCTTT. It codes for CASTLGTGSTEAFF.

The J gene is TRBJ1-1, the V gene TRBV10-3; 10 bases line up with TRBD1. Germline V gives CDR1 ENHRY, CDR2 SYGVKD. The CDR3 loop spans 13 amino acids. The V gene end was trimmed by 6 bases and the J gene end by 4 bases; junction bases not matched to a gene: 2. The CDR3 DNA follows: TGTGCCATCAGGACAGGGGGCATCACTGAAGCTTTCTTT. Protein sequence: CAIRTGGITEAFF.

The chain combines TRBV5-1 with TRBJ2-7; D might be TRBD1 (6 bases). Germline V CDR1 and CDR2: SGHRS, YFSETQ. This CDR3 is built from 13 residues. Trimming removed 4 bases from V and 6 bases from J, with 14 bases in between. This CDR3 is CASSVEGGREQYF. The DNA for the CDR3 is TGCGCCAGCAGCGTAGAAGGGGGTCGCGAGCAGTACTTC.

The V and J genes are TRBV9 and TRBJ1-1; D is undetermined. The CDR3 consists of 13 residues. Germline V lookup: CDR1 SGDLS, CDR2 YYNGEE. V was cut by 1 base and J by 1 base, with 5 bases left in between. In nucleotides, the CDR3 is TGTGCCAGCAGCGTATCCCGGAACACTGAAGCTTTCTTT. It specifies CASSVSRNTEAFF.

V usage is TRBV27 and J usage is TRBJ1-4; D possibly corresponds to TRBD1 (5 bases). CDR3 length: 14 residues. Between the trimmed V and J ends, which lost 5 bases and 2 bases, there was a span of 9 bases. CDR1 MNHEY and CDR2 SMNVEV come from the germline V gene (reference sequence). CDR3 sequence reads: CASSLGGTNEKLFF. CDR3 coding DNA: TGTGCCAGCAGTCTGGGGGGTACTAATGAAAAACTGTTTTTT.

The rearrangement uses TRBV5-1 and TRBJ2-5; 9 bases map to TRBD2. With V trimmed by 0 bases and J by 5 bases, 11 bases remained unmatched. CDR1 is SGHRS, CDR2 YFSETQ, per germline. The CDR3 length is 17 residues. CDR3 DNA sequence: TGCGCCAGCAGCTTGGCCTACTCAGCTAGCGGGACTGAGACCCAGTACTTC. Amino acid sequence: CASSLAYSASGTETQYF.

This clone was recorded only once. The chain has TRBV5-1 and TRBJ1-2; 8 bases align to TRBD1. The CDR3 contains 14 residues. Trimming removed 0 bases from V and 4 bases from J; junction bases left unmatched: 2. Germline V gene data show CDR1 as SGHRS and CDR2 as YFSETQ. The CDR3 DNA follows: TGCGCCAGCAGCTTGGATGGACAGGGCTATGGCTACACCTTC. It encodes CASSLDGQGYGYTF.

This clone was detected a few times. The chain is built from TRBV5-6 and TRBJ2-7; TRBD2 is a possible D gene (6 bases). Germline V gene data show CDR1 as SGHDT and CDR2 as YYEEEE. The CDR3 extends over 13 amino acids. V lost 3 bases to trimming and J lost 2 bases, with 9 bases between them. Here the CDR3 reads CASSSGGAYEQYF. Written as DNA, the CDR3 is TGTGCCAGCAGCTCTGGCGGGGCCTACGAGCAGTACTTC.

This clone was seen a few times. The rearrangement links TRBV30 to TRBJ2-3; possibly TRBD2 for D (6 bases). The germline V gene encodes CDR1 GTSNPN and CDR2 SVGIG (reference sequence). There are 14 residues in the CDR3. V lost 0 bases and J lost 2, with 9 bases in between. The CDR3 reads CAWSVWRDTDTQYF. The CDR3 DNA reads as TGTGCCTGGAGTGTCTGGCGGGACACAGATACGCAGTATTTT. The variable domain in full, with the rest retrieved from reference TRBV30 and TRBJ2-3, is SQTIHQWPATLVQPVGSPLSLECTVEGTSNPNLYWYRQAAGRGLQLLFYSVGIGQISSEVPQNLSASRPQDRQFILSSKKLLLSDSGFYLCAWSVWRDTDTQYFGPGTRLTVL.

In this sample, this clone turned up a few times. This chain joins TRBV7-2 and TRBJ1-5, with no clear D. The CDR3 runs to 16 residues. V was trimmed by 5 bases and J by 1 base, leaving 15 bases between them. Germline V gene lookup returns CDR1 SGHTA and CDR2 FQGNSA. CDR3 DNA sequence: TGTGCCAGCAGCAACCGGGAGGGCTTCAGCAATCAGCCCCAGCATTTT. Translated: CASSNREGFSNQPQHF.

The chain joins TRBV27 to TRBJ1-1; no reliable D call. The CDR3 spans 15 residues. Trimming removed 0 bases from V and 2 bases from J, with 10 bases in between. Germline CDR1 MNHEY, CDR2 SMNVEV (reference sequence). The CDR3 loop reads CASSLSATTNTEAFF. The CDR3 DNA is TGTGCCAGCAGTTTATCTGCGACAACCAACACTGAAGCTTTCTTT.

V usage is TRBV6-5 and J usage is TRBJ1-5; no firm D call. This CDR3 region has 15 residues. The germline gives CDR1 MNHEY, CDR2 SVGAGI. Between the trimmed V and J ends, which lost 2 bases and 0 bases, there was a span of 8 bases. For the CDR3, the DNA is TGTGCCAGCAGTTACGGAGAATATAGCAATCAGCCCCAGCATTTT. Its protein product is CASSYGEYSNQPQHF.

This clone was found many times. Distinct nucleotide sequences in the sample also encode this CDR3. The chain uses TRBV12-3 or TRBV12-4 and TRBJ2-1; possibly TRBD1 for D (5 bases). V was pared by 3 bases and J by 5 bases, with 8 bases between. The CDR3 has 13 amino acids. The CDR3 protein is CASSLGQNNEQFF. Here the CDR3 DNA reads TGTGCCAGCAGTTTGGGGCAGAACAATGAGCAGTTCTTC.

The chain employs TRBV6-1 and TRBJ1-6, with D possibly TRBD1 on 6 matching bases. V dropped 2 bases and J dropped 10 bases, with 12 bases sitting between them. The CDR3 runs to 14 residues. Germline-derived CDR1 and CDR2 are MNHNS and SASEGT. The CDR3 reads CASSEYRVGSPLHF. The CDR3 nucleotides are TGTGCCAGCAGTGAATACAGGGTAGGGTCACCCCTCCACTTT.

The CDR3 loop reads CASVRGPNSPLHF. The DNA for the CDR3 is TGTGCCTCCGTGCGGGGGCCAAATTCACCCCTCCACTTT. The rearrangement links TRBV30 to TRBJ1-6, with a tentative D call TRBD1 (6 bases). The CDR3 is made up of 13 amino acids. Germline-derived CDR1 and CDR2 are GTSNPN and SVGIG (reference sequence). The V and J ends lost 7 bases and 7 bases respectively, with 14 bases between them.

The chain is built from TRBV4-2 and TRBJ1-1, with D perhaps TRBD1 (6 bases). With 4 bases removed from V and 1 base from J, the gap between germline ends came to 13 bases. The CDR3 consists of 15 residues. Germline CDR1 LGHNA, CDR2 YNFKEQ. CDR3: CASSPGGNSNTEAFF. The CDR3 nucleotides read TGTGCCAGCAGCCCGGGGGGCAATTCGAACACTGAAGCTTTCTTT.

The V and J genes are TRBV7-9 and TRBJ1-1; D call uncertain. This CDR3 spans 12 amino acids. CDR1 is SEHNR, CDR2 FQNEAQ, per germline (reference sequence). V shed 0 bases and J shed 4 bases, with 3 bases lying between them. CDR3 nucleotides: TGTGCCAGCAGCTTAGCCGGCACTGAAGCTTTCTTT. Its protein is CASSLAGTEAFF.

This clone was counted a few times. V is TRBV27 and J is TRBJ2-7; TRBD1 aligns across 7 bases. V lost 5 bases, J lost 2 bases, and 6 bases stayed unmatched. Germline V gene sequence: CDR1 MNHEY, CDR2 SMNVEV (reference sequence). There are 14 residues in the CDR3. As DNA, the CDR3 is TGTGCCAGCAGTCTAGGGACAGAGGCCTACGAGCAGTACTTC. Translation: CASSLGTEAYEQYF.

The chain has TRBV4-1 and TRBJ2-2; TRBD1 matches 7 bases. Trimming at V came to 4 bases and at J to 4 bases, leaving 6 bases not matched to a gene. The germline V gene has CDR1 MGHRA and CDR2 YSYEKL. This CDR3 comprises 15 residues. CDR3 sequence reads: CASSLDRVATGELFF. The CDR3 DNA reads as TGCGCCAGCAGCCTCGACAGGGTTGCCACCGGGGAGCTGTTTTTT.

For the CDR3, the DNA is TGCAGCGCTAGGACAGGGATGGTTGCTGAAGCTTTCTTT. Protein sequence: CSARTGMVAEAFF. V is TRBV29-1 and J is TRBJ1-1; 8 bases are a match to TRBD1. Germline lookup yields CDR1 SQVTM and CDR2 ANQGSEA. The CDR3 has 13 amino acids. The V and J ends lost 7 bases and 6 bases, in that order; junction bases with no gene match: 10.

The J gene is TRBJ2-1, the V gene TRBV18; 10 positions agree with TRBD2. CDR1 and CDR2 from the germline V gene are KGHSH and LQKENI. The CDR3 runs 16 residues. The ends lost 2 bases at V and 9 bases at J; junction bases unmatched: 10. The CDR3: CASSPWASGSFGEQFF. The CDR3 DNA sequence: TGTGCCAGCTCACCATGGGCTAGCGGGAGTTTCGGTGAGCAGTTCTTC. The complete variable domain, with remaining parts taken from reference TRBV18 and TRBJ2-1, reads NAGVMQNPRHLVRRRGQEARLRCSPMKGHSHVYWYRQLPEEGLKFMVYLQKENIIDESGMPKERFSAEFPKEGPSILRIQQVVRGDSAAYFCASSPWASGSFGEQFFGPGTRLTVL.

In this sample, this clone turned up a few times. The genes are TRBV19 and TRBJ2-1; weak D call: TRBD2 (7 bases). CDR3 length: 16 amino acids. Deletions cut 2 bases from V and 8 bases from J, with 19 bases between. Germline values: CDR1 LNHDA, CDR2 SQIVND (reference sequence). CDR3 nucleotide sequence: TGTGCCAGTAGTATACCGCAAGCGGGCGGGGGCGATGAGCAGTTCTTC. It yields the protein CASSIPQAGGGDEQFF.

The rearrangement joins TRBV3-1 (or the pseudogene TRBV3-2) to TRBJ2-3; 10 bases align to TRBD2. Germline trimming cut 1 base from V and 2 bases from J; bases unmatched to any gene: 6. CDR3 length: 17 amino acids. In germline, CDR1 is LGHDT, CDR2 YNNKEL (reference sequence). CDR3 nucleotides: TGTGCCAGCAGCCAAGTCGGTAGCGGGAGGTTCACAGATACGCAGTATTTT. Translation: CASSQVGSGRFTDTQYF.

V is TRBV11-2 and J is TRBJ2-1; TRBD2 agrees at 7 bases. Germline-derived CDR1 and CDR2 are SGHAT and FQNNGV. V dropped 5 bases and J dropped 2; count of bases not matched to a gene: 3. The length of the CDR3 is 14 residues. The CDR3 is CASSGAGPYNEQFF. The CDR3 coding sequence is TGTGCCAGCAGCGGAGCGGGGCCCTACAATGAGCAGTTCTTC.

J is TRBJ2-7 and V is TRBV2, with 11 bases lining up with TRBD2. V dropped 4 bases and J dropped 4; count of bases not matched to a gene: 6. The CDR3 contains 15 residues. CDR1 is SNHLY, CDR2 FYNNEI, per germline. Here the CDR3 reads CASSVSGRAFYEQYF. DNA for the CDR3: TGTGCCAGCAGTGTTAGCGGGAGGGCTTTTTACGAGCAGTACTTC. Complete variable domain (other parts from reference TRBV2 and TRBJ2-7): EPEVTQTPSHQVTQMGQEVILRCVPISNHLYFYWYRQILGQKVEFLVSFYNNEISEKSEIFDDQFSVERPDGSNFTLKIRSTKLEDSAMYFCASSVSGRAFYEQYFGPGTRLTVT.

CDR3 sequence (DNA): TGTGCCAGCAGATCGACAGGGGAAAATGAAAAACTGTTTTTT. It is translated as CASRSTGENEKLFF. The chain links TRBV7-9 to TRBJ1-4; 8 nucleotides agree with TRBD1. Trimming at V came to 6 bases and at J to 5 bases, leaving 5 bases not matched to a gene. The CDR3 is 14 residues long. Germline CDR1 SEHNR, CDR2 FQNEAQ (reference sequence).

CDR3 loop: CASSTAVMGQPNTGELFF. In nucleotides, the CDR3 is TGTGCCAGCAGCACCGCGGTCATGGGGCAACCGAACACCGGGGAGCTGTTTTTT. This chain joins TRBV7-8 and TRBJ2-2; perhaps TRBD1 as D (5 bases). CDR1 SGHVS and CDR2 FQNEAQ come from the germline V gene. The V gene lost 5 bases and the J gene lost 0 bases, with 19 bases spanning the gap. The CDR3 covers 18 residues.